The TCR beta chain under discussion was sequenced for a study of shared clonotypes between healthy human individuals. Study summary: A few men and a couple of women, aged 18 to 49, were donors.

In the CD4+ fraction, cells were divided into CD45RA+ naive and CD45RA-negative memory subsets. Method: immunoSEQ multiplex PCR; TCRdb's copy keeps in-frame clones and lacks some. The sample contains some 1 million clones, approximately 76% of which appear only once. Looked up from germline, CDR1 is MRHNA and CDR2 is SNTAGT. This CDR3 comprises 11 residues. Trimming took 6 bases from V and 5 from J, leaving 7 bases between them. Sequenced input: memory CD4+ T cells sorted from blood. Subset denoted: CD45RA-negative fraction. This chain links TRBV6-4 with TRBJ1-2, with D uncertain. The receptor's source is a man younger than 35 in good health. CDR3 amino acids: CASRETYGYTF. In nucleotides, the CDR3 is TGTGCCAGCAGGGAGACGTATGGCTACACCTTC.